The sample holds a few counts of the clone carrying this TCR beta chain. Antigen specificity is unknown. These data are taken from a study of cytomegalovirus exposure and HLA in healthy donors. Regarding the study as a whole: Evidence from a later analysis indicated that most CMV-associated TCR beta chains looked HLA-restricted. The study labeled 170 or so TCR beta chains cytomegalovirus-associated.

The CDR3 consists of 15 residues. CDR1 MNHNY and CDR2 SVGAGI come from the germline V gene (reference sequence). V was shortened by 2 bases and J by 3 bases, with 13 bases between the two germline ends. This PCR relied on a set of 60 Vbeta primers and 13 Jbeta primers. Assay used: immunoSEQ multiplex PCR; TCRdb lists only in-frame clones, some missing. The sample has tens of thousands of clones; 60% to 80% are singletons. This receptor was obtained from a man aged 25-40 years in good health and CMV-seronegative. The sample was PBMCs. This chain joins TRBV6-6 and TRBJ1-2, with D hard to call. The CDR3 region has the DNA TGTGCCAGCAGTTACCCCCAGGAGGGCCACTATGGCTACACCTTC. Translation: CASSYPQEGHYGYTF.